This TCR beta chain originates from a study of cytomegalovirus exposure and HLA in healthy donors. The PCR made use of 60 Vbeta and 13 Jbeta primers. Assay used: immunoSEQ multiplex PCR; TCRdb lists only in-frame clones, some missing. The sample includes around 140,000 clones, about 78% seen only once; the top ten take approximately 4.2%. The CDR3 has 15 amino acids. Germline V gives CDR1 LNHNV, CDR2 YYDKDF (reference sequence). V lost 0 bases to trimming and J lost 2 bases, with 10 bases between them. A note on this clone: Its antigen is undetermined.

The study, taken as a whole, reports: In a later analysis, TCR beta V- and J-gene trimming showed a link to a missense DCLRE1C variant. The study designated 160 or so TCR beta chains cytomegalovirus-associated. Among immune exposure information, only CMV serostatus was available. A cluster of highly shared sequence variants was likely a sequencing artifact.

V usage is TRBV15 and J usage is TRBJ2-5, with D maybe TRBD2 (6 bases). This clonotype was obtained from a man between 50 and 59 years old in good health and CMV-seropositive. Material: PBMCs. The CDR3 DNA reads as TGTGCCACCAGCAGAGATAATAGCGGACAAGAGACCCAGTACTTC. Protein sequence: CATSRDNSGQETQYF.